The next 8 T cell receptor beta chains were all read from a single sample in a study of OX40 agonist ivuxolimab in advanced cancers. Sequencing used immunoSEQ multiplex PCR; TCRdb keeps in-frame clones, though not all of them. The sample comprises fewer than 30,000 clones, more than 85% of which are singletons, and nearly 20% rests with the top ten. The sequences come from CD4+ or CD8+ T cells sorted from blood, collected in a trial of the OX40 agonist ivuxolimab. Receptor source: an adult with an advanced solid tumor such as melanoma, head and neck, liver or kidney cancer.

This rearrangement joins TRBV11-2 to TRBJ2-7; 8 positions match TRBD1. The CDR3 length is 15 residues. The ends lost 4 bases at V and 2 bases at J; junction bases unmatched: 7. CDR1 is SGHAT, CDR2 FQNNGV, per germline. CDR3 DNA sequence: TGTGCCAGCAGCTCCATCCGGGACAGGACCTACGAGCAGTACTTC. Amino acid sequence: CASSSIRDRTYEQYF. Complete variable domain (other parts from reference TRBV11-2 and TRBJ2-7): EAGVAQSPRYKIIEKRQSVAFWCNPISGHATLYWYQQILGQGPKLLIQFQNNGVVDDSQLPKDRFSAERLKGVDSTLKIQPAKLEDSAVYLCASSSIRDRTYEQYFGPGTRLTVT.

This chain uses TRBV29-1 with TRBJ2-7; D could derive from TRBD1 or TRBD2 (5 bases each). Trimming removed 6 bases at V and 7 bases at J, with 19 bases between. From germline, CDR1 is SQVTM and CDR2 ANQGSEA. This CDR3 is built from 13 residues. CDR3 in DNA: TGCAGCGTCGCAAGGGACGGGACGGGGGAGCAGTACTTC. Amino acid sequence: CSVARDGTGEQYF.

This sequence joins TRBV27 and TRBJ2-3; the D gene is possibly TRBD1 (6 bases). Trimming took 7 bases from V and 0 from J, leaving 17 bases between them. Germline CDR1 reads MNHEY; CDR2 reads SMNVEV (reference sequence). The CDR3 is 16 amino acids. CDR3 residues: CASTTLGTPSTDTQYF. The DNA for the CDR3 is TGTGCCAGCACTACGCTAGGGACACCGAGCACAGATACGCAGTATTTT.

V gene TRBV19 combines with J gene TRBJ2-2; TRBD1 or TRBD2 may be the D gene (5 bases each). Between the trimmed V and J ends, which lost 6 bases and 7 bases, there was a span of 15 bases. Germline CDR1 is LNHDA and CDR2 is SQIVND (reference sequence). This CDR3 region has 14 residues. The CDR3 region is CASRGDARHGELFF. The CDR3 nucleotides are TGTGCCAGTAGAGGGGACGCCCGCCACGGGGAGCTGTTTTTT. Supplemented by reference TRBV19 and TRBJ2-2, the full variable domain reads DGGITQSPKYLFRKEGQNVTLSCEQNLNHDAMYWYRQDPGQGLRLIYYSQIVNDFQKGDIAEGYSVSREKKESFPLTVTSAQKNPTAFYLCASRGDARHGELFFGEGSRLTVL.

This sequence joins TRBV6-6 and TRBJ1-1; D gene unclear. This CDR3 has 12 amino acids. Germline CDR1 MNHNY, CDR2 SVGAGI (reference sequence). The germline V and J ends were trimmed by 2 bases and 4 bases, with 5 bases remaining between them. Here the CDR3 reads CASSYGGTEAFF. As DNA, the CDR3 is TGTGCCAGCAGTTACGGTGGCACTGAAGCTTTCTTT.

The V and J genes are TRBV5-1 and TRBJ1-5; D possibly corresponds to TRBD1 (5 bases). Germline V CDR1 and CDR2: SGHRS, YFSETQ. CDR3 length equals 13 residues. The ends were cut back, 3 bases at V and 7 bases at J, with 11 bases in the middle. This CDR3 reads CASSWGLKQPQHF. CDR3 nucleotides: TGCGCCAGCAGCTGGGGGTTGAAGCAGCCCCAGCATTTT.

This clone was recorded a few times. The chain is built from TRBV6-6 and TRBJ2-1, with TRBD2 matching 9 bases. With V trimmed by 6 bases and J by 3 bases, 3 bases remained unmatched. This CDR3 has 14 residues. The germline gives CDR1 MNHNY, CDR2 SVGAGI (reference sequence). The CDR3 coding sequence is TGTGCCAGCAGCCCGACTAGCGGCTACAATGAGCAGTTCTTC. Its translation is CASSPTSGYNEQFF.

This chain joins TRBV2 and TRBJ1-1, with TRBD1 matching over 8 bases. The CDR3 is 13 residues long. Looked up from germline, CDR1 is SNHLY and CDR2 is FYNNEI. With 11 bases clipped from V and 4 bases from J, the junction kept 9 bases outside the gene matches. The chain's CDR3 is CAGDRGLGTEAFF. In nucleotides, the CDR3 is TGTGCCGGCGACAGGGGATTGGGCACTGAAGCTTTCTTT.